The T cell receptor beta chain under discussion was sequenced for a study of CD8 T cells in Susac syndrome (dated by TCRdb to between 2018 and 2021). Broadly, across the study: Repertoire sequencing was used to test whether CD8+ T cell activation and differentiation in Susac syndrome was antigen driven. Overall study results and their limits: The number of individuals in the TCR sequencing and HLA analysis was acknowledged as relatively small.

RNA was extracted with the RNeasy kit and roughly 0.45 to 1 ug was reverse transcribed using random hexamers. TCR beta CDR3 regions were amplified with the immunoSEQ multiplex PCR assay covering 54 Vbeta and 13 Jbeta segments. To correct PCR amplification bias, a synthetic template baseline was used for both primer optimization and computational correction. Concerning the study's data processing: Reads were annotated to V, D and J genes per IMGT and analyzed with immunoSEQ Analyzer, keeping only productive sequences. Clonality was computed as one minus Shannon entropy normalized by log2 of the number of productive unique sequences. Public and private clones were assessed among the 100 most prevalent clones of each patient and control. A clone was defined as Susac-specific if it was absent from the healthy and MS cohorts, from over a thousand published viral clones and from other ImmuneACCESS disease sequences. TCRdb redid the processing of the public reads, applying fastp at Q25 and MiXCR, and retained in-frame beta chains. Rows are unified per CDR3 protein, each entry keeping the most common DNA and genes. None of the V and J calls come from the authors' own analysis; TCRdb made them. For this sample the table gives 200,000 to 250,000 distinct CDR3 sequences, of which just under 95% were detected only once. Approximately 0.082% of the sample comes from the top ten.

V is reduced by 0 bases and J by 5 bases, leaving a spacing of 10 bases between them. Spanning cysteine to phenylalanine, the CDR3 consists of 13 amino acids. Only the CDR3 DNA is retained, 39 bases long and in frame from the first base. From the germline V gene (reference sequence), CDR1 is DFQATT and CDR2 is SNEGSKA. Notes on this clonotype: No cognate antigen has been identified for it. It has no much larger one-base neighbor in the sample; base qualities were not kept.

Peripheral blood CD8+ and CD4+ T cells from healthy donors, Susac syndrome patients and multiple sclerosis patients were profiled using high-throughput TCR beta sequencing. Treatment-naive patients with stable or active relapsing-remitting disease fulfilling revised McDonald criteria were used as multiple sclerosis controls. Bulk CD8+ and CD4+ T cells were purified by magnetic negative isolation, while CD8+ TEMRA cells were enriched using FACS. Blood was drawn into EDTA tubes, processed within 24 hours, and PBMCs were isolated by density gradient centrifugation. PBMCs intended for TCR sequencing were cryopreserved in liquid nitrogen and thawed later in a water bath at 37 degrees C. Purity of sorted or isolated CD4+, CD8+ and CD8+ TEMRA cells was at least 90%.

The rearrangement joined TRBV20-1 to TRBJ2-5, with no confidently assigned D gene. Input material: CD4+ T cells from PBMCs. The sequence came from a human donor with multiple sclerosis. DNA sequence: TGCAGTGCTAGAGAGACCCTCCGGGAGACCCAGTACTTC. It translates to CSARETLRETQYF.